The source of this TCR beta chain is a study of naive and memory T cell subsets. Both TRBC1 and TRBC2 were covered by a beta constant-region primer of two equimolar oligonucleotides. One entry per CDR3 protein results from TCRdb running MiXCR on the UMI-ligation and nested PCR reads. The sample carries approximately 82,000 distinct CDR3 sequences, around 6.5% recorded once. Separate alpha and beta amplification began at the second PCR step. Study-level points and caveats: Findings for naive and memory subsets could not be checked against ground truth. In naive cells, over 85% of TCR sequences were seen only once. Between naive and memory subsets, TCR abundance power law exponents differed.

This clonotype was observed many times. Antigen unknown. This TCR came from a human donor in good health. Material for sequencing was central memory CD4+ T cells from blood.

The CDR3 loop reads CASRNGRNEKLFF. The CDR3 nucleotides read TGTGCCAGTAGGAACGGGCGGAATGAAAAACTGTTTTTT. The genes are TRBV19 and TRBJ1-4; no clear D gene. Germline CDR1 and CDR2: LNHDA and SQIVND (reference sequence). Deletions cut 6 bases from V and 5 bases from J, with 10 bases between. The CDR3 totals 13 residues.